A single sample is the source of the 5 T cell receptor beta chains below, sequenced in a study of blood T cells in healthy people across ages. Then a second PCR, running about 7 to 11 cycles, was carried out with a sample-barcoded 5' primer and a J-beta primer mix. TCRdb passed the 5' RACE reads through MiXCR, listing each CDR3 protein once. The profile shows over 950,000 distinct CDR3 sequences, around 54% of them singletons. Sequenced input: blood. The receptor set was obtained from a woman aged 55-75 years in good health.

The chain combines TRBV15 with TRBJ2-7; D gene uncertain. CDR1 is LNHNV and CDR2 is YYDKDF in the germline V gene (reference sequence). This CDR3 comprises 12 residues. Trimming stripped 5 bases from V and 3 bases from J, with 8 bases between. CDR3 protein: CATSRPDYEQYF. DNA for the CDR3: TGTGCCACCAGCCGCCCGGACTACGAGCAGTACTTC.

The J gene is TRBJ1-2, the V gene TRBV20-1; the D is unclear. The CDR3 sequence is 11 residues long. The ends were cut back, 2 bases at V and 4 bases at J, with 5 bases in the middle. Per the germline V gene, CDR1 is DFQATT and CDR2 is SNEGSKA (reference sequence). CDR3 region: CSARNSYGYTF. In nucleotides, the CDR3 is TGCAGTGCTAGAAACAGCTATGGCTACACCTTC.

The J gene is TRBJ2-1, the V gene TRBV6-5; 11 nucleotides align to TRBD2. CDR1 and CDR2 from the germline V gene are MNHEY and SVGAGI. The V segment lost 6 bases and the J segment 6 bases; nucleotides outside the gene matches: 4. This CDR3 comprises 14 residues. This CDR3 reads CASSWTSGFNEQFF. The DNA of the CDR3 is TGTGCCAGCAGCTGGACTAGCGGGTTCAATGAGCAGTTCTTC.

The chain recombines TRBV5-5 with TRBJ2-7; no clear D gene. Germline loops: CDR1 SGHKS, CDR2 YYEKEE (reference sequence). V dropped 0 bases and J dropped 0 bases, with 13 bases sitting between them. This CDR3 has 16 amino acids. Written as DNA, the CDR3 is TGTGCCAGCAGCTTGGCCGGCTCTCGAAGCTCCTACGAGCAGTACTTC. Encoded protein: CASSLAGSRSSYEQYF. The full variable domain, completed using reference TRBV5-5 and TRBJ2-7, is DAGVTQSPTHLIKTRGQQVTLRCSPISGHKSVSWYQQVLGQGPQFIFQYYEKEERGRGNFPDRFSARQFPNYSSELNVNALLLGDSALYLCASSLAGSRSSYEQYFGPGTRLTVT.

CDR3 coding DNA: TGTGCCAGCTCACTCCAGAGTCATGAGCAGTTCTTC. Protein: CASSLQSHEQFF. The rearrangement joins TRBV18 to TRBJ2-1; D ambiguous. CDR3 length: 12 residues. Germline values: CDR1 KGHSH, CDR2 LQKENI. Trimming left V 4 bases short and J 8 bases short, with 9 bases between.